These T cell receptor beta chains were read from a single sample in a study of blood T cell repertoires in COVID-19. TCRdb's copy holds only in-frame clones and misses some; the assay was immunoSEQ multiplex PCR. The sample holds 120,000 or so clones, 82% seen once. Source material: peripheral blood. These receptors all come from a human donor in a cohort sampled during active COVID-19. The CDR3 runs from the conserved cysteine through the conserved F or W. Each record gives: D gene, clone size, J gene, V gene, CDR3 DNA, CDR3 protein. The D gene is left open where the match is weak. Clone size is shown for a subset of rows, as once, few, many or a class of expanded clone.

d_call: TRBD2; clone_size: NA; j_call: TRBJ2-2; v_call: TRBV7-8; cdr3_nt: TGTGCCAGCAGCCTAAGGACTAGCGGCTACACCGGGGAGCTGTTTTTT; cdr3_aa: CASSLRTSGYTGELFF
d_call: NA; clone_size: NA; j_call: TRBJ1-6; v_call: TRBV7-2; cdr3_nt: TGTGCCAGCAGCTCAGACAATATACCTAATTCACCCCTCCACTTT; cdr3_aa: CASSSDNIPNSPLHF
d_call: TRBD1; clone_size: NA; j_call: TRBJ1-2; v_call: TRBV7-2; cdr3_nt: TGTGCCAGCAGCTTCGGGCAGGGGGCGCGGGGCTACACCTTC; cdr3_aa: CASSFGQGARGYTF
d_call: TRBD1; clone_size: once; j_call: TRBJ2-1; v_call: TRBV5-1; cdr3_nt: TGCGCCAGCAGCTTGAGGGAGGGGACAGGGGTCTACAATGAGCAGTTCTTC; cdr3_aa: CASSLREGTGVYNEQFF
d_call: NA; clone_size: NA; j_call: TRBJ2-7; v_call: TRBV2; cdr3_nt: TGTGCCAGCAGTGAAATGGGGAGCGGTAGCTCCTACGAGCAGTACTTC; cdr3_aa: CASSEMGSGSSYEQYF
d_call: NA; clone_size: NA; j_call: TRBJ2-1; v_call: TRBV7-9; cdr3_nt: TGTGCCAGCAGCTCAGAGCTAGATGAGCAGTTCTTC; cdr3_aa: CASSSELDEQFF
d_call: NA; clone_size: NA; j_call: TRBJ1-2; v_call: TRBV15; cdr3_nt: TGTGCCACCAGCAGAGTTGGTCCAGGCAGCTACACCTTC; cdr3_aa: CATSRVGPGSYTF
d_call: NA; clone_size: NA; j_call: TRBJ2-1; v_call: TRBV2; cdr3_nt: TGTGCCAGCAGCGTCGGACAAGGGGGCAATGAGCAGTTCTTC; cdr3_aa: CASSVGQGGNEQFF
d_call: TRBD2; clone_size: NA; j_call: TRBJ2-3; v_call: TRBV5-5; cdr3_nt: TGTGCCAGCAGCTTGCGTTGGCGGGGGGGCACAGATACGCAGTATTTT; cdr3_aa: CASSLRWRGGTDTQYF
d_call: NA; clone_size: NA; j_call: TRBJ1-4; v_call: TRBV11-2; cdr3_nt: TGTGCCAGCAGCTTAAGGGACATTTCTCGTTCAACTAATGAAAAACTGTTTTTT; cdr3_aa: CASSLRDISRSTNEKLFF
d_call: TRBD1; clone_size: NA; j_call: TRBJ1-6; v_call: TRBV14; cdr3_nt: TGTGCCAGCAGCCCACGGACAGGGCCTTCACCCCTCCACTTT; cdr3_aa: CASSPRTGPSPLHF
d_call: NA; clone_size: NA; j_call: TRBJ1-1; v_call: TRBV27; cdr3_nt: TGTGCCAGCAGTTGGGGGGGACGGCTGAACACTGAAGCTTTCTTT; cdr3_aa: CASSWGGRLNTEAFF
d_call: NA; clone_size: NA; j_call: TRBJ1-2; v_call: TRBV5-1; cdr3_nt: TGCGCCAGCAGCTTGTCTGACAGTGATGGCTACACCTTC; cdr3_aa: CASSLSDSDGYTF
d_call: NA; clone_size: few; j_call: TRBJ1-2; v_call: TRBV11-2; cdr3_nt: TGTGCCAGCAGCTTAGGCCAGAAGCGTGGCTACACCTTC; cdr3_aa: CASSLGQKRGYTF
d_call: NA; clone_size: NA; j_call: TRBJ1-1; v_call: TRBV7-9; cdr3_nt: TGTGCCAGCAGCTTAAGTATTACAGGTCCCGCTGAAGCTTTCTTT; cdr3_aa: CASSLSITGPAEAFF
d_call: NA; clone_size: NA; j_call: TRBJ1-6; v_call: TRBV4-1; cdr3_nt: TGCGCCAGCAGCCAATTCGATTCACCCCTCCACTTT; cdr3_aa: CASSQFDSPLHF
d_call: TRBD1; clone_size: once; j_call: TRBJ1-2; v_call: TRBV4-1; cdr3_nt: TGCGCCAGCAGCCAGGCCAGGACAGGGTTGTATAGCGGCTACACCTTC; cdr3_aa: CASSQARTGLYSGYTF